What follows are 12 T cell receptor beta chains derived from one specimen sequenced in a study of T cell responses to AZD1222 COVID-19 vaccine. The assay was immunoSEQ multiplex PCR, and TCRdb's table has in-frame clones only and misses some. The table includes roughly 100,000 clones, 86% detected once. Sequencing used peripheral blood, obtained on day 0 of AZD1222 vaccination. The receptors were sampled from an adult in good health.

CDR3 sequence: CASSTGTRGDTQYF. The CDR3 DNA reads TGCGCCAGCAGCACCGGGACTAGAGGGGATACGCAGTATTTT. The genes are TRBV5-1 and TRBJ2-3, with 8 bases lining up with TRBD2. The CDR3 is 14 amino acids. From germline, CDR1 is SGHRS and CDR2 YFSETQ. With V trimmed by 4 bases and J by 6 bases, 7 bases remained unmatched.

The V call is TRBV20-1, the J call TRBJ2-7, with 8 bases aligning to TRBD2. Trimming at V came to 3 bases and at J to 5 bases, leaving 21 bases not matched to a gene. The length of the CDR3 is 18 residues. The V gene's germline CDR1 is DFQATT and CDR2 SNEGSKA (reference sequence). DNA for the CDR3: TGCAGTGCTAGTTTCCCCCCAGGGGTGATAGCGGGATGGCACGAGCAGTACTTC. Translated, it gives CSASFPPGVIAGWHEQYF.

The V gene is TRBV28, the J gene TRBJ2-5; 9 nucleotides agree with TRBD2. Germline CDR1 MDHEN, CDR2 SYDVKM. The V segment lost 7 bases and the J segment 1 base; nucleotides outside the gene matches: 7. The CDR3 contains 15 residues. The CDR3: CASNGDSGSQETQYF. CDR3 coding DNA: TGTGCCAGCAACGGGGATAGCGGGAGCCAAGAGACCCAGTACTTC.

This clone was observed a single time. The chain uses TRBV24-1 and TRBJ2-1, with TRBD1 matching 10 bases. Germline assignment: CDR1 KGHDR and CDR2 SFDVKD. V lost 1 base to trimming and J lost 7 bases; unmatched junction nucleotides: 6. The CDR3 totals 16 residues. CDR3 loop: CATSDFGGQGMNEQFF. The DNA of the CDR3 is TGTGCCACCAGTGATTTTGGGGGACAGGGGATGAATGAGCAGTTCTTC.

This clone was picked up one time. The gene calls are TRBV28 and TRBJ2-5; the D is unclear. In germline, CDR1 is MDHEN, CDR2 SYDVKM. This CDR3 spans 11 amino acids. Trimming took off 5 bases at V and 6 bases at J, with 7 bases between the two ends. CDR3 in DNA: TGTGCCAGCAGTGAAACACAGACCCAGTACTTC. Its protein product is CASSETQTQYF.

This rearrangement joins TRBV7-2 to TRBJ2-3; no definite D call. Trimming stripped 4 bases from V and 4 bases from J, with 9 bases between. The germline CDR1 and CDR2 sequences are SGHTA and FQGNSA. The CDR3 covers 13 residues. The CDR3 DNA is TGTGCCAGCAGCTCCGTTGGGTCAGATACGCAGTATTTT. It specifies CASSSVGSDTQYF. Full variable domain (remainder filled in from reference TRBV7-2 and TRBJ2-3): GAGVSQSPSNKVTEKGKDVELRCDPISGHTALYWYRQSLGQGLEFLIYFQGNSAPDKSGLPSDRFSAERTGGSVSTLTIQRTQQEDSAVYLCASSSVGSDTQYFGPGTRLTVL.

CDR3 sequence reads: CASSYTGLGEKLFF. The CDR3 region has the DNA TGTGCCAGCAGTTACACGGGGCTGGGGGAAAAACTGTTTTTT. This sequence joins TRBV6-5 and TRBJ1-4; D may be TRBD1 (5 bases). CDR3 length: 14 residues. V dropped 2 bases and J dropped 8 bases, with 12 bases sitting between them. Per germline, CDR1 MNHEY and CDR2 SVGAGI.

V usage is TRBV7-2 and J usage is TRBJ2-7; D gene unclear. The CDR3 totals 14 residues. Trimming removed 5 bases at V and 3 bases at J, with 14 bases between. CDR1 is SGHTA and CDR2 is FQGNSA in the germline V gene. The CDR3 is CASSRTDGFYEQYF. The CDR3 DNA sequence: TGTGCCAGCAGCCGTACCGACGGATTCTACGAGCAGTACTTC. The variable domain in full, with the rest retrieved from reference TRBV7-2 and TRBJ2-7, is GAGVSQSPSNKVTEKGKDVELRCDPISGHTALYWYRQSLGQGLEFLIYFQGNSAPDKSGLPSDRFSAERTGGSVSTLTIQRTQQEDSAVYLCASSRTDGFYEQYFGPGTRLTVT.

The CDR3 coding sequence is TGTGCCAGCAGCTTAGGGGGGACGTCCTATAATTCACCCCTCCACTTT. Its translation: CASSLGGTSYNSPLHF. The genes are TRBV11-2 and TRBJ1-6; the D gene is possibly TRBD1 (5 bases). The CDR3 length is 16 residues. Germline-derived CDR1 and CDR2 are SGHAT and FQNNGV. The ends were cut back, 1 base at V and 1 base at J, with 8 bases in the middle.

The table lists this clone with a count of one. The V and J genes are TRBV29-1 and TRBJ2-7; 8 bases map to TRBD1. CDR1 and CDR2 from the germline V gene are SQVTM and ANQGSEA. V was clipped by 4 bases and J by 2 bases; unmatched bases: 4. This CDR3 has 13 residues. CDR3 protein: CSVGAGGPYEQYF. In DNA, the CDR3 is TGCAGCGTTGGGGCAGGGGGCCCCTACGAGCAGTACTTC.

The CDR3 is CASSAGDSQNTEAFF. The CDR3 DNA follows: TGCGCCAGCAGCGCGGGGGACAGTCAGAACACTGAAGCTTTCTTT. The chain is built from TRBV5-1 and TRBJ1-1; TRBD1 matches at 7 bases. CDR3 length: 15 amino acids. The germline gives CDR1 SGHRS, CDR2 YFSETQ. With 4 bases clipped from V and 1 base from J, the junction kept 7 bases outside the gene matches.

The CDR3 spells CASSEVPPGRYEQYF. CDR3 DNA sequence: TGTGCCAGCAGTGAGGTCCCCCCGGGCCGTTACGAGCAGTACTTC. This sequence joins TRBV2 and TRBJ2-7; D is ambiguous. The CDR3 sequence is 15 residues long. Trimming pared 3 bases from V and 4 bases from J, leaving 16 bases between. The germline gives CDR1 SNHLY, CDR2 FYNNEI.